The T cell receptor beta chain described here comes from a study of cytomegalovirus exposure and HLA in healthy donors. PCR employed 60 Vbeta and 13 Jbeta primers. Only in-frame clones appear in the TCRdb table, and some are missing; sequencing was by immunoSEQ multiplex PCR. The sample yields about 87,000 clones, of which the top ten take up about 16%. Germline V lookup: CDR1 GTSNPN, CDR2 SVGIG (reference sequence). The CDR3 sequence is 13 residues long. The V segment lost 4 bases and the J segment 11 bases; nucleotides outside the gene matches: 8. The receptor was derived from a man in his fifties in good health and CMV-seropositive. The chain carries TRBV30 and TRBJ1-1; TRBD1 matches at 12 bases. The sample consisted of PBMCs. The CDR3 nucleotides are TGTGCCTGGACCGGGACAGGGGGCCTGGGCGCTTTCTTT. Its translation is CAWTGTGGLGAFF.